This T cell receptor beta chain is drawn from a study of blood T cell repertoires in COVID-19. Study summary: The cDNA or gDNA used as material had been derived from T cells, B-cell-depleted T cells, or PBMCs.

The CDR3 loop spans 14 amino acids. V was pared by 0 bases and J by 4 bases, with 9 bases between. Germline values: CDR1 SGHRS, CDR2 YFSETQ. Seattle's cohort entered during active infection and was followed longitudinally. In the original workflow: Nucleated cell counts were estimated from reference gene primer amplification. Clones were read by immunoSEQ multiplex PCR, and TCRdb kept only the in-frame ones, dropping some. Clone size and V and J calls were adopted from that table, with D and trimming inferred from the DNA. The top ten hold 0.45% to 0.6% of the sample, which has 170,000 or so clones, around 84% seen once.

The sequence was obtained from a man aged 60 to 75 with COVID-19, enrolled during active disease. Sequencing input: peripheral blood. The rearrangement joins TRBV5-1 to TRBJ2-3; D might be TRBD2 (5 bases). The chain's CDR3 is CASSLASNADTQYF. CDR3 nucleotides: TGCGCCAGCAGCTTGGCTAGCAACGCAGATACGCAGTATTTT.